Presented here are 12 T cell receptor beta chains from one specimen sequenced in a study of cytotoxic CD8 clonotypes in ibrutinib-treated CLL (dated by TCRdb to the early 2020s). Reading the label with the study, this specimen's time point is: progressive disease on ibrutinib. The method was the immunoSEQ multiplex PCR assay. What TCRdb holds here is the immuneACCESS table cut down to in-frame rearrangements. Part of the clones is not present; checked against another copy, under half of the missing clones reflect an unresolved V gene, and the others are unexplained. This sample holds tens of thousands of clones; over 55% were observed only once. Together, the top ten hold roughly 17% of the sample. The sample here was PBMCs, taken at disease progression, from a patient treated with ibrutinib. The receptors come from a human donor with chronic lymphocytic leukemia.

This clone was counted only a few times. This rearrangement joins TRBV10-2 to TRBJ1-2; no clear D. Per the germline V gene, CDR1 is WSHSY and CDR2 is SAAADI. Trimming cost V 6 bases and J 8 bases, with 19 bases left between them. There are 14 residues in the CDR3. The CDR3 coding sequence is TGCGCCAGCAGCCCGGTGGGCGGGCCTGGGGGCTACACCTTC. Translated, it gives CASSPVGGPGGYTF.

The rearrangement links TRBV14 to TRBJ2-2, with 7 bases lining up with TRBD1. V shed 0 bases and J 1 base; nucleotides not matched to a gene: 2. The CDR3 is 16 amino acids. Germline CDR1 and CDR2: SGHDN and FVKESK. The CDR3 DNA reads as TGTGCCAGCAGCCAAGAGGACAGGAGGAACACCGGGGAGCTGTTTTTT. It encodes CASSQEDRRNTGELFF.

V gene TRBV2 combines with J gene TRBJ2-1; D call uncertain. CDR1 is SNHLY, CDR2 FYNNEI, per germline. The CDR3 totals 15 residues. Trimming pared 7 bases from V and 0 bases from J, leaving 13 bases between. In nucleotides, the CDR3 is TGTGCCAGCAACCCCCCCGCGACCTCCTACAATGAGCAGTTCTTC. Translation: CASNPPATSYNEQFF.

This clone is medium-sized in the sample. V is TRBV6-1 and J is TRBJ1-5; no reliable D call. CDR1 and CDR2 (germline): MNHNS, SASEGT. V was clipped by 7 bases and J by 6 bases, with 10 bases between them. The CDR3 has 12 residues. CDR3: CASTKSGQPQHF. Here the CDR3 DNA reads TGTGCCAGCACGAAAAGCGGTCAGCCCCAGCATTTT.

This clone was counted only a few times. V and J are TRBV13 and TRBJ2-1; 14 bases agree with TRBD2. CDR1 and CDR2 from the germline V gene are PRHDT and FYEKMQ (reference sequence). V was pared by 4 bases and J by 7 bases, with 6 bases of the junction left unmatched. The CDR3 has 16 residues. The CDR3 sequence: CASSYRLAGGLNEQFF. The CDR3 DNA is TGTGCCAGCAGCTACCGACTAGCGGGGGGGCTGAATGAGCAGTTCTTC.

In DNA, the CDR3 is TGTGCCAGCAGCCTGGATCGCGGGGCGTCCTACGAGCAGTACTTC. This encodes CASSLDRGASYEQYF. J is TRBJ2-7 and V is TRBV14; TRBD2 is a possible D gene (6 bases). The CDR3 loop spans 15 amino acids. Germline loops: CDR1 SGHDN, CDR2 FVKESK. Trimming took off 4 bases at V and 1 base at J, with 14 bases between the two ends.

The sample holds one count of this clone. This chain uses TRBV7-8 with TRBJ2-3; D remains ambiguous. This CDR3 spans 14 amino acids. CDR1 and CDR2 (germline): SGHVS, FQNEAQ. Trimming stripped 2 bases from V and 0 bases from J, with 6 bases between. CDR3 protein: CASSLMGSTDTQYF. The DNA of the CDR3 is TGTGCCAGCAGCTTAATGGGGAGCACAGATACGCAGTATTTT.

CDR3 sequence reads: CASGFLTDTQYF. CDR3 sequence (DNA): TGTGCCAGCGGGTTTTTAACAGATACGCAGTATTTT. The chain is built from TRBV6-6 and TRBJ2-3, with no clear D. Germline V gene sequence: CDR1 MNHNY, CDR2 SVGAGI (reference sequence). The CDR3 is made up of 12 amino acids. V shed 8 bases and J shed 3 bases, with 9 bases lying between them.

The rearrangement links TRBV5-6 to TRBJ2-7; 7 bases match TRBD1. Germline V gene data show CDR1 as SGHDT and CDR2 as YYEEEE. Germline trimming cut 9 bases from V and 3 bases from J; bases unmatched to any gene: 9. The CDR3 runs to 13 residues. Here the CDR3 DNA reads TGTGCCACATCCAGACAGGGTAACTACGAGCAGTACTTC. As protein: CATSRQGNYEQYF.

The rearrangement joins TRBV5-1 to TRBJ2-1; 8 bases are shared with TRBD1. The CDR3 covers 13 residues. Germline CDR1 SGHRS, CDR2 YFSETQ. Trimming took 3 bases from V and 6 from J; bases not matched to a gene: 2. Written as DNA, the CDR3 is TGCGCCAGCAGCTCTGACAGGGGCAATGAGCAGTTCTTC. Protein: CASSSDRGNEQFF.

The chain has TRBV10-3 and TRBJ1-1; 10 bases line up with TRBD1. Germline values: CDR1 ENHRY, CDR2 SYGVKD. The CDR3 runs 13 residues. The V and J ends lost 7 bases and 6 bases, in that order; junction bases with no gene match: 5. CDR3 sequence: CAINPGQGAEAFF. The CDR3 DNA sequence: TGTGCCATCAACCCCGGACAGGGGGCTGAAGCTTTCTTT.

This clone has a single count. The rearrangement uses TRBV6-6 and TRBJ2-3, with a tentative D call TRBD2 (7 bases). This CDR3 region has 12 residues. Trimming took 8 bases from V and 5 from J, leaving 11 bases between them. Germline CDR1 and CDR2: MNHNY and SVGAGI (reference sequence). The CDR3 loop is CASGGAGDTQYF. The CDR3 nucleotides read TGTGCCAGCGGGGGGGCCGGAGATACGCAGTATTTT.